These 15 T cell receptor beta chains share one sample of origin, sequenced in a study of T cell responses to AZD1222 COVID-19 vaccine. Generated by immunoSEQ multiplex PCR, the TCRdb table keeps only in-frame clones and is missing some. Of about 140,000 clones in the sample, about 92% are singletons; the top ten hold about 3%. The sequencing used peripheral blood, collected on day 0 of AZD1222 vaccination. These receptors all come from an adult in good health.

The V call is TRBV6-5, the J call TRBJ1-3; D is unclear. Between the trimmed V and J ends, which lost 6 bases and 3 bases, there was a span of 15 bases. This CDR3 is built from 15 residues. Germline V CDR1 and CDR2: MNHEY, SVGAGI. CDR3 DNA: TGTGCCAGCAGCCGCGGTTCGGGTGGTGGAAACACCATATATTTT. It codes for CASSRGSGGGNTIYF.

The chain uses TRBV3-1 (or the pseudogene TRBV3-2) and TRBJ2-1; the match to TRBD2 covers 10 bases. J was trimmed by 7 bases and V by 3 bases; bases with no gene match: 9. The CDR3 is made up of 16 amino acids. The germline V gene has CDR1 LGHDT and CDR2 YNNKEL (reference sequence). The CDR3 sequence: CASSHNPGLAENEQFF. The CDR3 bases are TGTGCCAGCAGCCACAACCCCGGACTAGCGGAAAATGAGCAGTTCTTC.

The J gene is TRBJ2-7, the V gene TRBV5-6; 8 positions match TRBD1. V lost 6 bases, J lost 3 bases, and 8 bases stayed unmatched. The CDR3 has 14 residues. Germline values: CDR1 SGHDT, CDR2 YYEEEE. The CDR3 loop is CASTAGQVGYEQYF. The CDR3 DNA follows: TGTGCCAGCACCGCGGGACAGGTCGGCTACGAGCAGTACTTC.

The chain uses TRBV5-4 and TRBJ2-7; 12 positions match TRBD1. The CDR3 loop spans 15 amino acids. V was pared by 2 bases and J by 7 bases, with 7 bases of the junction left unmatched. From germline, CDR1 is SGHNT and CDR2 YYREEE (reference sequence). CDR3 protein: CASSFPGQGALEQYF. For the CDR3, the DNA is TGTGCCAGCAGCTTTCCGGGACAGGGGGCGTTGGAGCAGTACTTC.

This clone has a single count. The chain recombines TRBV7-9 with TRBJ2-7; D unresolved. Between the trimmed V and J ends, which lost 3 bases and 3 bases, there was a span of 9 bases. Germline CDR1 and CDR2: SEHNR and FQNEAQ (reference sequence). There are 13 residues in the CDR3. The CDR3 region has the DNA TGTGCCAGCAGCTTGCCCGATGGCTACGAGCAGTACTTC. This codes for CASSLPDGYEQYF. The variable domain in full, with the rest retrieved from reference TRBV7-9 and TRBJ2-7, is DTGVSQNPRHKITKRGQNVTFRCDPISEHNRLYWYRQTLGQGPEFLTYFQNEAQLEKSRLLSDRFSAERPKGSFSTLEIQRTEQGDSAMYLCASSLPDGYEQYFGPGTRLTVT.

The chain carries TRBV6-1 and TRBJ1-4, with no clear D. This CDR3 contains 10 residues. V lost 2 bases and J 10 bases, leaving 2 bases between the germline ends. CDR1 and CDR2 from the germline V gene are MNHNS and SASEGT. In DNA, the CDR3 is TGTGCCAGCAGTGAACGAAAACTGTTTTTT. It encodes CASSERKLFF.

This chain joins TRBV6-5 and TRBJ2-7; either TRBD1 or TRBD2 may fit D (5 bases each). The CDR3 loop spans 15 amino acids. The V end lost 6 bases, the J end lost 7 bases, and 22 bases lay between the germline ends. The germline gives CDR1 MNHEY, CDR2 SVGAGI. Here the CDR3 DNA reads TGTGCCAGCAGCCGATCCGGGGAACGGTGGGGGGAGCAGTACTTC. Translating gives CASSRSGERWGEQYF.

The J gene is TRBJ2-5, the V gene TRBV7-8; D is possibly TRBD1 or TRBD2 (5 bases each). Germline V CDR1 and CDR2: SGHVS, FQNEAQ. V dropped 5 bases and J dropped 0 bases, with 10 bases sitting between them. The CDR3 length is 14 residues. In nucleotides, the CDR3 is TGTGCCAGCAGCCTGGGACGAAACCAAGAGACCCAGTACTTC. Translated, it gives CASSLGRNQETQYF.

This chain connects TRBV19 to TRBJ1-5; maybe TRBD1 (6 bases). Germline CDR1 LNHDA, CDR2 SQIVND (reference sequence). This CDR3 spans 16 amino acids. V was pared by 5 bases and J by 0 bases, with 14 bases between. The CDR3 is CASSGYRTDSNQPQHF. The CDR3 nucleotides read TGTGCCAGTAGTGGATACAGGACAGATAGCAATCAGCCCCAGCATTTT. Filled out from reference TRBV19 and TRBJ1-5, the complete variable domain reads DGGITQSPKYLFRKEGQNVTLSCEQNLNHDAMYWYRQDPGQGLRLIYYSQIVNDFQKGDIAEGYSVSREKKESFPLTVTSAQKNPTAFYLCASSGYRTDSNQPQHFGDGTRLSIL.

This clone was seen just once. The CDR3 protein is CASSLASWSSGSERDEQYF. Here the CDR3 DNA reads TGTGCCAGCAGCTTAGCCTCGTGGTCTAGCGGGAGTGAAAGGGACGAGCAGTACTTC. The chain joins TRBV7-9 to TRBJ2-7; 10 positions match TRBD2. V shed 0 bases, J shed 5 bases, and the junction held 16 bases outside the gene matches. Germline-derived CDR1 and CDR2 are SEHNR and FQNEAQ (reference sequence). This CDR3 contains 19 residues.

The CDR3 here is CASTPATVKTEAFF. The CDR3 DNA follows: TGTGCCAGCACCCCCGCGACAGTAAAGACTGAAGCTTTCTTT. This chain links TRBV28 with TRBJ1-1; possible D gene TRBD1, 5 bases. Trimming left V 7 bases short and J 5 bases short, with 17 bases between. There are 14 residues in the CDR3. CDR1 is MDHEN and CDR2 is SYDVKM in the germline V gene.

The chain combines TRBV5-1 with TRBJ1-1; no clear D. The germline V gene has CDR1 SGHRS and CDR2 YFSETQ. V gave up 0 bases and J gave up 7 bases, with 4 bases separating them. This CDR3 is built from 11 residues. In DNA, the CDR3 is TGCGCCAGCAGCTTGGGAGTTGAAGCTTTCTTT. It is translated as CASSLGVEAFF.

The rearrangement links TRBV27 to TRBJ2-7, with no clear D. This CDR3 has 13 amino acids. V was pared by 3 bases and J by 1 base, with 7 bases between. Per germline, CDR1 MNHEY and CDR2 SMNVEV (reference sequence). The CDR3 DNA reads TGTGCCAGCAGTTTTTCTCTGTCCTACGAGCAGTACTTC. Amino acids: CASSFSLSYEQYF.

The CDR3: CASSRTSGAANEQFF. DNA of the CDR3: TGTGCCAGCAGTCGGACTAGCGGGGCGGCCAATGAGCAGTTCTTC. The V and J genes are TRBV6-4 and TRBJ2-1; 12 positions match TRBD2. The junction had 5 bases not matched to a gene; V was cut back by 5 bases and J by 6 bases. The V gene's germline CDR1 is MRHNA and CDR2 SNTAGT. The CDR3 has 15 amino acids.

The genes are TRBV28 and TRBJ2-7, with D possibly TRBD1 on 6 matching bases. Trimming stripped 1 base from V and 3 bases from J, with 10 bases between. CDR1 is MDHEN, CDR2 SYDVKM, per germline. The CDR3 loop spans 14 amino acids. CDR3 amino acids: CASSLSGVIYEQYF. CDR3 DNA sequence: TGTGCCAGCAGTTTATCAGGGGTTATCTACGAGCAGTACTTC.